Listed here is a single TCR beta chain. TCRdb's copy holds only in-frame clones and misses some; the assay was immunoSEQ multiplex PCR. Among 140,000 to 150,000 clones listed, about four fifths were seen once. This specimen comes from a study of blood T cell repertoires in COVID-19. Study as a whole: Acute-phase and convalescent COVID-19 samples originated in the United States, Italy and Spain.

In germline, CDR1 is SGHDT, CDR2 YYEEEE. This CDR3 region has 14 residues. V was clipped by 0 bases and J by 7 bases, with 13 bases between them. Material for sequencing was peripheral blood. V and J are TRBV5-6 and TRBJ2-5; weak D call: TRBD1 (6 bases). The clonotype comes from a human donor in a cohort sampled during active COVID-19. The CDR3 nucleotides read TGTGCCAGCAGCTTGGTGGGGGCTCAGGGGACCCAGTACTTC. Translation: CASSLVGAQGTQYF.